Shown below are 5 T cell receptor beta chains from a single sample sequenced in a study of cytomegalovirus exposure and HLA in healthy donors. 13 Jbeta primers and 60 Vbeta primers were used for the PCR. Using immunoSEQ multiplex PCR, the repertoire was profiled, and TCRdb retains in-frame clones only, with some absent. The sample lists around 130,000 clones, 76% seen once, with approximately 2% in the top ten. The sequenced sample was PBMCs. The receptors shown here come from a man aged 35-49 years in good health and CMV-seronegative.

The V gene is TRBV30, the J gene TRBJ1-2; tentative D call: TRBD1 (6 bases). This CDR3 is built from 10 residues. Trimming pared 5 bases from V and 10 bases from J, leaving 11 bases between. The V gene's germline CDR1 is GTSNPN and CDR2 SVGIG (reference sequence). The CDR3 protein is CAWQGIDYTF. The DNA for the CDR3 is TGTGCCTGGCAGGGGATTGACTACACCTTC. The whole variable domain, filled in from reference TRBV30 and TRBJ1-2, reads SQTIHQWPATLVQPVGSPLSLECTVEGTSNPNLYWYRQAAGRGLQLLFYSVGIGQISSEVPQNLSASRPQDRQFILSSKKLLLSDSGFYLCAWQGIDYTFGSGTRLTVV.

The V gene is TRBV6-6, the J gene TRBJ2-2; no firm D call. CDR1 is MNHNY, CDR2 SVGAGI, per germline (reference sequence). This CDR3 contains 13 residues. V was cut by 0 bases and J by 5 bases, with 4 bases left in between. In DNA form, the CDR3 reads TGTGCCAGCAGTTACTCGAGTACCGGGGAGCTGTTTTTT. This gives the protein CASSYSSTGELFF.

V usage is TRBV7-9 and J usage is TRBJ1-2; TRBD1 matches 8 bases. The trim removed 2 bases at V and 1 base at J, leaving 6 bases unmatched. The CDR3 spans 16 residues. Germline V gives CDR1 SEHNR, CDR2 FQNEAQ (reference sequence). CDR3 coding DNA: TGTGCCAGCAGCTTAAGTCAGGGGGCGCTTAACTATGGCTACACCTTC. Encoded protein: CASSLSQGALNYGYTF.

The V and J genes are TRBV29-1 and TRBJ2-7; possible D gene TRBD1, 5 bases. CDR1 SQVTM and CDR2 ANQGSEA come from the germline V gene. Trimming took 7 bases from V and 0 from J, leaving 16 bases between them. CDR3 length equals 14 residues. Written as DNA, the CDR3 is TGCAGCGCCTCGGACAATACCGTCTCCTACGAGCAGTACTTC. It encodes CSASDNTVSYEQYF.

J is TRBJ2-1 and V is TRBV27, with 7 positions matching TRBD2. CDR3 length: 13 residues. Per the germline V gene, CDR1 is MNHEY and CDR2 is SMNVEV (reference sequence). Germline trimming cut 5 bases from V and 6 bases from J; bases unmatched to any gene: 4. The CDR3 reads CASSPREGNEQFF. In DNA, the CDR3 is TGTGCCAGCAGTCCCAGGGAGGGCAATGAGCAGTTCTTC.